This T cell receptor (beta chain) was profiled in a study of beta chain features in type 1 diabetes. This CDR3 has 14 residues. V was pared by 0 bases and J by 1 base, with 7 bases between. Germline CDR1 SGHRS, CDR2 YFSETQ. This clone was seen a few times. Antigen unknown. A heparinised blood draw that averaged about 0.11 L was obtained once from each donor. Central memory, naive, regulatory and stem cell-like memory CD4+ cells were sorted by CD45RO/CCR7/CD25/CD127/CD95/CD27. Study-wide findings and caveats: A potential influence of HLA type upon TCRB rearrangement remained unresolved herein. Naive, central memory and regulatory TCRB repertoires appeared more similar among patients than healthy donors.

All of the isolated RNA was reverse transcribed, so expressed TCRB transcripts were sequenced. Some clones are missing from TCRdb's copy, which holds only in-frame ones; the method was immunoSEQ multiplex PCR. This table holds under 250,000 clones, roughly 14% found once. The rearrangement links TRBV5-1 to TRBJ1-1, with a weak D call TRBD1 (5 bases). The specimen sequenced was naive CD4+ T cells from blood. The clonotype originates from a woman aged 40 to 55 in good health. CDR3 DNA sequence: TGCGCCAGCAGCTTGGGACAGAAGAACACTGAAGCTTTCTTT. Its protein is CASSLGQKNTEAFF.